Listed below are T cell receptor beta chains from one sample, sequenced in a study of HIV-infected patients and healthy controls. TCRdb called the 5' RACE reads again in MiXCR, with one record for every CDR3 protein. The table has more than 15,000 distinct CDR3 sequences, roughly a fifth seen once. Sequencing was done on a sample of CD8+ T cells from blood. Every receptor here comes from a human donor in good health. Each CDR3 is given without its conserved first and last residue.

J gene	V gene	CDR3 protein
TRBJ2-4	TRBV20-1	SAHGETKNIQY
TRBJ2-7	TRBV14	ASSQEGWGGEQY
TRBJ2-3	TRBV12-3/TRBV12-4	ASSLWGSTDTQY
TRBJ2-5	TRBV6-5	ASRTGTEETQY
TRBJ1-1	TRBV12-3/TRBV12-4	ASSFEGLNTEAF
TRBJ2-5	TRBV7-9	ASSGTSGRAETQY
TRBJ2-5	TRBV24-1	APAGTKGQETQY
TRBJ2-7	TRBV29-1	SKDRDEQY
TRBJ1-3	TRBV7-9	ASSSTPGNTIY
TRBJ1-1	TRBV21-1	ASSKATGGHTEAF
TRBJ1-5	TRBV6-4	ASSEMGGSNQPQH
TRBJ1-5	TRBV18	ASSPKTGDNQPQH
TRBJ2-3	TRBV4-1	ASSQGLTTDTQY
TRBJ1-4	TRBV13	ASSLSWEEKLF
TRBJ2-7	TRBV29-1	SVITGTGISYEQY
TRBJ1-5	TRBV27	ASSPRTGSNQPQH
TRBJ1-1	TRBV20-1	SASGTGDTEAF
TRBJ2-3	TRBV6-2/TRBV6-3	ASSYSASGITDTQY
TRBJ2-1	TRBV21-1	ASSKWEEYNEQF
TRBJ2-7	TRBV12-3/TRBV12-4	ASSRLASGREQY
TRBJ1-6	TRBV7-2	ASSLDVGSPLH
TRBJ2-3	TRBV6-2/TRBV6-3	ASSYLTGPDTQY
TRBJ1-2	TRBV12-3/TRBV12-4	ASAHGVNYGYT
TRBJ2-7	TRBV2	ASRTSGGSPYEQY
TRBJ2-1	TRBV9	ASSADASGSPWNEQF
TRBJ1-2	TRBV2	ASSESNGQDFSMSGYT
TRBJ2-3	TRBV7-7	ASSLDGTDTQY